This T cell receptor (beta chain) originates from a study of shared clonotypes between healthy human individuals (dated by TCRdb to the early 2020s). Regarding the research as a whole: A couple of women and a few men aged 18 to 49 years were included in the cohort. The study deeply sequenced blood TCR repertoires of about five healthy adults to estimate repertoire size and the extent of clonotype sharing between individuals. For each donor, three plates each were used for CD4 naive and CD4 memory, two plates were used for CD8 naive, and one plate was used for CD8 memory. To increase sequencing depth and limit assay-specific biases, TCR repertoire library preparation and sequencing were carried out by different laboratories using diverse techniques. Between about 0.8 and 8.9 billion PBMCs per donor were obtained by leukapheresis. Overall study results and their limits: Estimated clonotype richness was generally larger for naive than for memory subsets. Incomplete sequencing was indicated by rarefaction of sorted-subset datasets, despite the large sequencing depth. Only blood was sampled, and tissue TCR repertoires likely differ from those in blood. Sharing across a few donors was observed for around 5% of naive CD4, 3% to 3.5% of naive CD8, roughly 2.3% of memory CD4, and about 0.4% of memory CD8 clonotypes. Based on pairwise subsampling, the degree of clonotype sharing among donors was expected to be affected by sequencing depth. Compared with non-shared clonotypes, clonotypes shared by all four sorted-subset donors had higher generation probabilities. Because the study included a small number of donors, the genetic and exposure-history diversity represented was limited.

Donors were healthy HIV-negative adults with no recently reported acute infections or vaccinations. Every donor was a Caucasian adult living in Nashville, Tennessee, USA. CD4+ T cells were enriched by magnetic negative selection, after which naive cells were positively selected on CD45RA and the negative fraction was taken as the memory subset. After blood collection by leukapheresis, PBMCs were isolated using Ficoll-Histopaque density gradient centrifugation and then cryopreserved in the vapor phase of liquid nitrogen. Purity and quantity of every magnetically sorted T cell population were checked by analytical flow cytometry. Each sorted fraction had its genomic DNA isolated and then quantified by UV absorbance on a Nanodrop 2000c. A note on this clone: The antigen this receptor binds is unknown. The sample holds no much larger clone one base away, and base qualities are not on file.

From cysteine to phenylalanine, the CDR3 is 16 amino acids long. The kept DNA is CDR3 alone, 48 bases in frame from the first base. CDR1 is given as SGHTA and CDR2 as FQGTGA, both from the germline V gene. The junction shows trimming of 2 bases on V and 1 base on J, plus 11 bases between the germline ends. TCR CDR3 regions were amplified from genomic DNA by multiplex PCR using the deep immunoSEQ assay. Extracted genomic DNA from each cell subset was spread evenly across all wells of several immunoSEQ 96-well plates, with each plate serving as a replicate. For sorted subsets, 150 to 200 ng genomic DNA, equal to 30,000 to 35,000 T cell genomes, was loaded into each replicate PCR. Purified libraries were measured with a Qubit 3.0 fluorometer, size-checked on a Bioanalyzer 2100, and measured again with the KAPA Library Quantification kit. Each immunoSEQ 96-well plate was sequenced on its own single-read 150-cycle Illumina NextSeq 550 flow cell. In the source study's methods: Because only junctional sequences without quality scores were contained in the immunoSEQ output, filtering matching that applied to full-length reads could not be performed. To assign V/J genes and CDR3, sequences were annotated using PyIR, a Python wrapper for IgBLAST v1.9, with IMGT germline references. Reads were removed for weak V/J assignments (E-value above 1e-6), missing CDR3, stop codons, out-of-frame junctions, or ambiguous translated residues. V3J clonotypes were defined as sequences sharing the same inferred V gene, J gene, and CDR3 amino acid sequence. The percentage overlap between two repertoires was calculated by dividing the number of shared unique clonotypes by the size of the smaller repertoire. Three approaches were used to assess repertoire richness: RTK rarefaction, the Chao1 estimator, and Recon v2.1 estimates of unobserved clonotypes. Generation probabilities for all TCRbeta clonotypes obtained by the gDNA method from a few donors were computed using OLGA. TCRdb mirrors the immuneACCESS table, restricted to in-frame sequences. Some clones are absent from its copies; in checked studies, under half trace to an unresolved V gene, and the reason for the others is unknown. That table gives V, J and clone size, and the DNA gave D and trimming. The sample table lists around 1.1 million clones, 78% of them with a count of one. Roughly 0.57% of the sample rests with the top ten.

Sequencing was performed on memory CD4+ T cells from PBMCs. Read against the paper, the sample's cell subset or site label means: CD45RA-negative fraction. The TCR sequence derives from a man aged 18-30 years in good health. Some clones in this sample may be carry-over from other donors' samples. This receptor chain uses TRBV7-3 and TRBJ2-2, with the identity of the D gene unclear. The CDR3 is CASSLSRDRNTGELFF. The sequenced DNA: TGTGCCAGCAGCTTATCTAGAGATCGGAACACCGGGGAGCTGTTTTTT.